This is a list of T cell receptor beta chains from one sample in a study of response to subunit inactivated influenza vaccine. TCRdb re-called the RT-PCR reads with MiXCR, one entry per CDR3 protein. The table has fewer than 700,000 distinct CDR3 sequences, approximately 12% seen once. Sequenced material: PBMCs from blood, taken roughly 45 days after vaccination. These receptors originate from a man between 50 and 59 years old who received an inactivated influenza vaccine. CDR3s include the opening cysteine and the closing phenylalanine or tryptophan. D genes are given only for firm matches. Size is stated for part of the rows, as once, few or many counts, or as a class when the clone is expanded.

TRBV20-1	TRBJ2-7	few	-	CSAKRTDSTPYEQYF	TGCAGTGCTAAGCGGACGGATTCGACCCCCTACGAGCAGTACTTC
TRBV3-1	TRBJ2-3	-	-	CASSQRQVADTQYF	TGTGCCAGCAGCCAGAGACAGGTAGCCGATACGCAGTATTTT
TRBV29-1	TRBJ2-5	-	TRBD2	CSVEWTSVYQETQYF	TGCAGCGTTGAGTGGACTAGCGTGTACCAAGAGACCCAGTACTTC
TRBV20-1	TRBJ2-7	-	TRBD1	CSAPDRDALYEQYF	TGCAGTGCGCCGGACAGGGACGCCCTCTACGAGCAGTACTTC
TRBV20-1	TRBJ2-7	few	TRBD2	CSATTLAEFYEQYF	TGCAGTGCTACAACACTAGCGGAATTCTACGAGCAGTACTTC
TRBV24-1	TRBJ2-2	few	-	CATTQGYTGELFF	TGTGCCACCACCCAGGGATACACCGGGGAGCTGTTTTTT
TRBV11-2	TRBJ1-2	-	-	CASSLQGAGYGYTF	TGTGCCAGCAGCTTACAAGGGGCAGGGTATGGCTACACCTTC
TRBV12-3/TRBV12-4	TRBJ1-2	-	TRBD1	CASSFSDRLGGYTF	TGTGCCAGCAGTTTCTCGGACAGGCTTGGTGGCTACACCTTC
TRBV20-1	TRBJ1-2	few	-	CSARDLKGLSGYTF	TGCAGTGCTAGAGATCTTAAGGGATTGAGTGGCTACACCTTC
TRBV9	TRBJ2-2	-	TRBD2	CASSVSAGGPTGELFF	TGTGCCAGCAGCGTATCTGCGGGAGGGCCCACCGGGGAGCTGTTTTTT
TRBV7-9	TRBJ2-1	few	TRBD2	CASSWVSSGRNEQFF	TGTGCCAGCAGCTGGGTGTCTAGCGGGAGAAATGAGCAGTTCTTC
TRBV11-2	TRBJ2-7	-	-	CASSLNLARNEQYF	TGTGCCAGCAGCTTAAATCTAGCGAGAAACGAGCAGTACTTC
TRBV6-2/TRBV6-3	TRBJ2-1	many	-	CASSLDSVFGDEQFF	TGTGCCAGCAGTCTCGATTCAGTTTTCGGGGACGAGCAGTTCTTC
TRBV10-2	TRBJ1-2	-	-	CASSEWSSMGYTF	TGCGCCAGCAGTGAGTGGTCCTCCATGGGCTACACCTTC
TRBV4-1	TRBJ1-1	few	-	CASSQDRGRAIMNTEAFF	TGCGCCAGCAGCCAAGATCGTGGCAGGGCCATCATGAACACTGAAGCTTTCTTT
TRBV15	TRBJ2-1	-	TRBD2	CATSRVGASGVYNEQFF	TGTGCCACCAGCAGAGTCGGAGCTAGCGGGGTTTACAATGAGCAGTTCTTC
TRBV11-2	TRBJ2-1	many	-	CASSLERSGPSYNEQFF	TGTGCCAGCAGCTTAGAGAGGAGCGGTCCCTCCTACAATGAGCAGTTCTTC
TRBV5-6	TRBJ1-2	few	-	CASRPDRSQGYTF	TGTGCCAGCAGACCGGACAGAAGTCAAGGCTACACCTTC
TRBV30	TRBJ2-1	few	TRBD2	CACKRGPSSYNEQFF	TGTGCCTGTAAGCGGGGCCCCTCCTCCTACAATGAGCAGTTCTTC
TRBV15	TRBJ1-4	few	-	CATSRGPGRRNEKLFF	TGTGCCACCAGCAGAGGACCCGGACGGCGTAATGAAAAACTGTTTTTT
TRBV10-3	TRBJ2-3	few	-	CAISRGTDTQYF	TGTGCCATCAGCAGGGGAACAGATACGCAGTATTTT
TRBV6-5	TRBJ2-4	-	-	CASSLTPGAENIQYF	TGTGCCAGCAGTTTAACCCCCGGGGCCGAAAACATTCAGTACTTC
TRBV12-3/TRBV12-4	TRBJ1-3	many	-	CASRPGGGNTIYF	TGTGCCAGCAGACCCGGGGGGGGAAACACCATATATTTT
TRBV19	TRBJ1-5	few	TRBD1	CASRRGQNFGQPQHF	TGTGCCAGTAGACGGGGACAGAACTTCGGTCAGCCCCAGCATTTT
TRBV14	TRBJ2-7	-	-	CASIESTGCEQYF	TGTGCCAGCATTGAAAGTACAGGCTGCGAGCAGTACTTC
TRBV20-1	TRBJ1-1	few	-	CSARTGIAEAFF	TGCAGTGCTAGAACAGGTATCGCTGAAGCTTTCTTT
TRBV6-1	TRBJ2-5	few	TRBD1	CASRGGGNQETQYF	TGTGCCAGCAGAGGGGGCGGTAACCAAGAGACCCAGTACTTC
TRBV11-2	TRBJ2-3	few	TRBD2	CASSSQAGAGDTQYF	TGTGCCAGCAGCTCTCAAGCGGGGGCAGGGGATACGCAGTATTTT
TRBV7-2	TRBJ2-7	-	-	CASSPGTFYEQYF	TGTGCCAGCAGCCCTGGGACTTTCTACGAGCAGTACTTC
TRBV9	TRBJ2-5	few	-	CASSVGFSEGQETQYF	TGTGCCAGCAGCGTAGGGTTCAGCGAGGGCCAAGAGACCCAGTACTTC
TRBV20-1	TRBJ1-1	-	-	CSASTNGLGTEAFF	TGCAGTGCCTCGACTAACGGGTTAGGTACTGAAGCTTTCTTT
TRBV12-3/TRBV12-4	TRBJ2-2	many	-	CASSSGTLNTGELFF	TGTGCCAGCAGTTCGGGAACCCTTAACACCGGGGAGCTGTTTTTT
TRBV4-1	TRBJ2-7	-	TRBD2	CASSQEGSGARNF	TGCGCCAGCAGCCAAGAAGGTAGCGGGGCCCGTAACTTC
TRBV12-3/TRBV12-4	TRBJ2-7	many	TRBD1	CASSLTGVSYEQYF	TGTGCCAGCAGTTTAACAGGGGTTTCCTACGAGCAGTACTTC
TRBV27	TRBJ1-1	few	-	CASSPNRVWDTEAFF	TGTGCCAGCAGTCCCAACAGGGTTTGGGACACTGAAGCTTTCTTT
TRBV7-2	TRBJ2-3	-	-	CASSILGVRSTDTQYF	TGTGCCAGCAGCATCCTCGGGGTCCGCAGCACAGATACGCAGTATTTT
TRBV20-1	TRBJ1-1	-	-	CSAREVSNTEAFF	TGCAGTGCTAGAGAGGTCAGTAACACTGAAGCTTTCTTT
TRBV7-2	TRBJ2-7	-	-	CASSSNRGGYEQYF	TGTGCCAGCAGCTCAAACAGGGGAGGGTACGAGCAGTACTTC
TRBV7-2	TRBJ1-1	-	-	CASSPAGFTEAFF	TGTGCCAGCAGCCCCGCAGGGTTCACTGAAGCTTTCTTT
TRBV12-3/TRBV12-4	TRBJ2-5	few	TRBD2	CASSLRGRVQETQYF	TGTGCCAGCAGTTTACGCGGGAGGGTCCAAGAGACCCAGTACTTC
TRBV12-3/TRBV12-4	TRBJ2-7	few	-	CASSSGTRTYEQYF	TGTGCCAGCAGTTCCGGGACACGAACCTACGAGCAGTACTTC
TRBV20-1	TRBJ2-7	-	TRBD1	CSARKNRGFYEQYF	TGCAGTGCTAGAAAAAACAGGGGATTCTACGAGCAGTACTTC